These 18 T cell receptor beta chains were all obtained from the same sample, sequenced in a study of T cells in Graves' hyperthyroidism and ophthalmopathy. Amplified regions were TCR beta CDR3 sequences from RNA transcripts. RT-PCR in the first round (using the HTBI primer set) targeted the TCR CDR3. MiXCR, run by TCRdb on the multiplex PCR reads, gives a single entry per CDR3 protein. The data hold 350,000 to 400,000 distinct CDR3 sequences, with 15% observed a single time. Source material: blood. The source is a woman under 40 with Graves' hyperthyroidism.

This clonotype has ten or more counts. CDR3 in amino acids: CATSGSADTQYF. CDR3 sequence (DNA): TGTGCCACCAGCGGGTCGGCAGATACGCAGTATTTT. The chain uses TRBV15 and TRBJ2-3; D is unclear. V was shortened by 5 bases and J by 4 bases, with 7 bases between the two germline ends. Germline V CDR1 and CDR2: LNHNV, YYDKDF (reference sequence). This CDR3 region has 12 residues.

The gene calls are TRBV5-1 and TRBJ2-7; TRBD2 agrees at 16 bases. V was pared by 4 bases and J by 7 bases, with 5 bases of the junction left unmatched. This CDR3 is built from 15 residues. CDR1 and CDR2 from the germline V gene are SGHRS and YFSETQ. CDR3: CASSTGLAGGDEQYF. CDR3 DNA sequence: TGCGCCAGCAGCACGGGACTAGCGGGAGGGGATGAGCAGTACTTC.

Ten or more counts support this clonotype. The CDR3 bases are TGTGCCTGGAGCGCCAGGGCCGAAGCTTTCTTT. Translating gives CAWSARAEAFF. The J gene is TRBJ1-1, the V gene TRBV30; D perhaps matches TRBD1 (5 bases). In germline, CDR1 is GTSNPN, CDR2 SVGIG (reference sequence). Between the trimmed V and J ends, which lost 3 bases and 8 bases, there was a span of 10 bases. There are 11 residues in the CDR3.

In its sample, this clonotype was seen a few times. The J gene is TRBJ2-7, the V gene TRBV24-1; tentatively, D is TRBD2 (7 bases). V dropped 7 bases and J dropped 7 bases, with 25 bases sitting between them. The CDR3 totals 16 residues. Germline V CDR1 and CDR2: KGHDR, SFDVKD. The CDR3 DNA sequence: TGTGCCACCAGCGACGTGAAGCGGGAAGGGGGGAATGAGCAGTACTTC. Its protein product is CATSDVKREGGNEQYF.

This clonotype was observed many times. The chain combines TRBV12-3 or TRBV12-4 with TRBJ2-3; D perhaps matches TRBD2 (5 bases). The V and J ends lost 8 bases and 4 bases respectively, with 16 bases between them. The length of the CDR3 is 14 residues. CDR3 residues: CASRGLAGPDTQYF. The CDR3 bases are TGTGCCAGCCGCGGGTTAGCCGGACCAGATACGCAGTATTTT.

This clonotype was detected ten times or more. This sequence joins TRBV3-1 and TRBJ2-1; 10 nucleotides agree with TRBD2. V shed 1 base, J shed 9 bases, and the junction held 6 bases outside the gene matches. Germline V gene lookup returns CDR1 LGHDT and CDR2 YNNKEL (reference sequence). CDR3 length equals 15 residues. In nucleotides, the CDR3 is TGTGCCAGCAGCCAAGGGCTAGCGGGAGAGGGTGAGCAGTTCTTC. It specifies CASSQGLAGEGEQFF.

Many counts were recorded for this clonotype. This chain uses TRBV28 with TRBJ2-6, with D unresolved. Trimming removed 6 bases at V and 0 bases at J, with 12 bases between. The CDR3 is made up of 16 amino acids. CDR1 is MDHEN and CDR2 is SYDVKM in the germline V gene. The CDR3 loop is CASSLQRPSGANVLTF. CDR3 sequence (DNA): TGTGCCAGCAGCCTCCAGCGACCCTCTGGGGCCAACGTCCTGACTTTC.

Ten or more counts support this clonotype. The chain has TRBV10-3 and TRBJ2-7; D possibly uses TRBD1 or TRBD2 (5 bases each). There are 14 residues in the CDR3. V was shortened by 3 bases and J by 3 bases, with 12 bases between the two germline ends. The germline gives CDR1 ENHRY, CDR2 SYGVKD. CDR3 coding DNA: TGTGCCATCAGTGATCCGGGACGGAGCTACGAGCAGTACTTC. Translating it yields CAISDPGRSYEQYF.

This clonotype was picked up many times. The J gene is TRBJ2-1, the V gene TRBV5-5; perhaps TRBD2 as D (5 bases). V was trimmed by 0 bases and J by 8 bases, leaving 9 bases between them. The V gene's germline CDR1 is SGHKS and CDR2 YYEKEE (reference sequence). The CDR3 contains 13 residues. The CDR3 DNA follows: TGTGCCAGCAGCTTGGGAGGGCGCGATGAGCAGTTCTTC. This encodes CASSLGGRDEQFF.

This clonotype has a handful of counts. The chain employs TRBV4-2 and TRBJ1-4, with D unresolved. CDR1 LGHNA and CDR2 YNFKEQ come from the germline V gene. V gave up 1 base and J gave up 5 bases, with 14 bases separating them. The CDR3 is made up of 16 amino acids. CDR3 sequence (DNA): TGTGCCAGCAGCCAAGGTTTTTCTCTGGGAAATGAAAAACTGTTTTTT. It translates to CASSQGFSLGNEKLFF.

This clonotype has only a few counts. Here the CDR3 DNA reads TGCAGCGTTGGGGACAAGACCACCGGGGAGCTGTTTTTT. It codes for CSVGDKTTGELFF. The chain uses TRBV29-1 and TRBJ2-2; D is perhaps TRBD1 (6 bases). V was cut by 4 bases and J by 4 bases, with 10 bases left in between. The CDR3 sequence is 13 residues long. Per germline, CDR1 SQVTM and CDR2 ANQGSEA.

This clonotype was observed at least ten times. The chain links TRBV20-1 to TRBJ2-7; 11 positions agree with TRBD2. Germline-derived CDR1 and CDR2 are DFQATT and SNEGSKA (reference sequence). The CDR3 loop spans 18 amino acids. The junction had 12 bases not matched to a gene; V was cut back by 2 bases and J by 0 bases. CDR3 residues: CSARPWGTSGVSSYEQYF. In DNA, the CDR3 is TGCAGTGCTAGACCCTGGGGGACTAGCGGAGTATCCTCCTACGAGCAGTACTTC.

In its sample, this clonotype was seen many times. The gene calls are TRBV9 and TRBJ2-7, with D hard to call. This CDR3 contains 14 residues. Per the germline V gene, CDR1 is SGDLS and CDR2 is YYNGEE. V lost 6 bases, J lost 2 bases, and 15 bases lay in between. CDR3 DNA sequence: TGTGCCAGCAATTTCCGACGGAATACCTACGAGCAGTACTTC. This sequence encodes CASNFRRNTYEQYF.

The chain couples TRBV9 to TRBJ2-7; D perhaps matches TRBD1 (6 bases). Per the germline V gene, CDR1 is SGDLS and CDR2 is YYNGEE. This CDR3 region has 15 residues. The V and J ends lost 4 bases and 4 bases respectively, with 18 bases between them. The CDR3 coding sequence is TGTGCCAGCAGCTCTACATCGGACAGATGGTACGAGCAGTACTTC. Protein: CASSSTSDRWYEQYF.

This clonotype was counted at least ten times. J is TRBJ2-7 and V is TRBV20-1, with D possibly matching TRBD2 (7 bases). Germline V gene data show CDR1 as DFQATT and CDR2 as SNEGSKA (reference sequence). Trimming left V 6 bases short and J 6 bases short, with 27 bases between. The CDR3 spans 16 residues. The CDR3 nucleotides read TGCAGTGCGGCCGAGGGGGGAGCCCGGGACTACGGCGAGCAGTACTTC. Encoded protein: CSAAEGGARDYGEQYF.

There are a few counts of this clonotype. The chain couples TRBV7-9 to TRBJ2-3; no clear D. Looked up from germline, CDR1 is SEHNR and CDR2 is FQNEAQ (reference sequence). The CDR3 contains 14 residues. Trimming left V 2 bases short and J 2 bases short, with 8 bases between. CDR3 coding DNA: TGTGCCAGCAGCTTAACTATTCCCACAGATACGCAGTATTTT. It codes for CASSLTIPTDTQYF.

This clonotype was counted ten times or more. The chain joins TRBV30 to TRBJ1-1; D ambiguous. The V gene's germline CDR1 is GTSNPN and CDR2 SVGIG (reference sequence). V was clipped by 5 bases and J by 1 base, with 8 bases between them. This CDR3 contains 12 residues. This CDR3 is CAWGRGNTEAFF. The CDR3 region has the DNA TGTGCCTGGGGCAGAGGGAACACTGAAGCTTTCTTT.

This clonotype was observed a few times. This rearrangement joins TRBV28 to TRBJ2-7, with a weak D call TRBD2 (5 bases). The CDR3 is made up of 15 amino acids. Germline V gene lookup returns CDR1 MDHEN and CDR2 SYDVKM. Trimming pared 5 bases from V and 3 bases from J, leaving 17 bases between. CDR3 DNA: TGTGCCAGCAGTCCCAGCGCCGGGGATTACTACGAGCAGTACTTC. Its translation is CASSPSAGDYYEQYF. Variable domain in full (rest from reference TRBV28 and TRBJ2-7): DVKVTQSSRYLVKRTGEKVFLECVQDMDHENMFWYRQDPGLGLRLIYFSYDVKMKEKGDIPEGYSVSREKKERFSLILESASTNQTSMYLCASSPSAGDYYEQYFGPGTRLTVT.